The 22 T cell receptor beta chains in this list originate from one sample, sequenced in a study of T cells expressing NK-cell markers. After re-calling the 5' RACE reads, TCRdb lists one entry per CDR3 protein, DNA absent. This table lists more than 400,000 distinct CDR3 sequences. Sequenced: blood T cells: a sorted CD56 or NKG2C T cell subset, CD4+ or CD8+ T cells, or bulk PBMC T cells (not recorded which). The receptors were gathered from a woman between 18 and 75 years old in good health.

The chain employs TRBV10-1 and TRBJ2-3; TCRdb's D call, TRBD2, is unchecked because there is no DNA. Germline CDR1 reads WNHNN; CDR2 reads SYGVQD (reference sequence). The CDR3 sequence is 18 residues long. The CDR3 here is CASSDHTGLAGDPDTQYF.

The genes are TRBV4-2 and TRBJ2-3; the TCRdb call, TRBD2, lacks DNA for checking. This CDR3 comprises 14 residues. Germline values: CDR1 LGHNA, CDR2 YNFKEQ. CDR3 sequence: CASSHGLAGDTQYF.

The V gene is TRBV12-3 or TRBV12-4, the J gene TRBJ1-1; the TCRdb D gene call, TRBD1, has no DNA to confirm it. The CDR3 sequence is 14 residues long. The CDR3 sequence: CASWLGWGGTEAFF.

This rearrangement joins TRBV7-9 to TRBJ2-1. The germline V gene has CDR1 SEHNR and CDR2 FQNEAQ (reference sequence). The CDR3 length is 15 residues. Here the CDR3 reads CASRSLGTDYNEQFF.

The chain is built from TRBV12-3 or TRBV12-4 and TRBJ2-2; TCRdb selects TRBD1, and the lack of DNA leaves this call unchecked. The CDR3 runs to 14 residues. This CDR3 is CASRRTGSTGELFF.

The V and J genes are TRBV7-2 and TRBJ1-1. The CDR3 runs 11 residues. The germline V gene encodes CDR1 SGHTA and CDR2 FQGNSA. The CDR3 sequence is CASRGNTEAFF. The full variable domain, rest sourced from reference TRBV7-2 and TRBJ1-1, is GAGVSQSPSNKVTEKGKDVELRCDPISGHTALYWYRQSLGQGLEFLIYFQGNSAPDKSGLPSDRFSAERTGGSVSTLTIQRTQQEDSAVYLCASRGNTEAFFGQGTRLTVV.

The rearrangement joins TRBV19 to TRBJ1-2; the D call of TRBD1 rests on TCRdb alone, since no DNA is present to check it. Germline V gene data show CDR1 as LNHDA and CDR2 as SQIVND (reference sequence). The CDR3 is 12 residues long. The chain's CDR3 is CATRTADYGYTF.

J is TRBJ1-4 and V is TRBV4-3. This CDR3 region has 16 residues. From germline, CDR1 is LGHNA and CDR2 YSLEER. CDR3 loop: CASSQDLAREVEKLFF.

The CDR3 protein is CSASVRTRLDTQYF. V is TRBV20-1 and J is TRBJ2-3; absent DNA, TCRdb's TRBD2 call cannot be checked. The CDR3 has 14 residues. The germline V gene encodes CDR1 DFQATT and CDR2 SNEGSKA (reference sequence).

CDR3 loop: CSVGVGQGTNYGYTF. V and J are TRBV29-1 and TRBJ1-2; checking the TCRdb D call of TRBD1 is not possible without DNA. This CDR3 has 15 residues. CDR1 SQVTM and CDR2 ANQGSEA come from the germline V gene.

The chain combines TRBV12-3 or TRBV12-4 with TRBJ2-2; TCRdb's D gene call, TRBD1, goes unchecked for lack of DNA. This CDR3 comprises 14 residues. CDR3: CASTLGGWAGELFF.

This CDR3 is CASSFPQGTRTGELFF. The rearrangement uses TRBV28 and TRBJ2-2; TCRdb's assignment of TRBD1 cannot be checked, as there is no DNA. Germline V gene lookup returns CDR1 MDHEN and CDR2 SYDVKM. This CDR3 is 16 amino acids long.

The J gene is TRBJ1-1, the V gene TRBV6-5. This CDR3 has 13 residues. The germline gives CDR1 MNHEY, CDR2 SVGAGI. The CDR3 spells CASSSPPTGEAFF.

The V and J genes are TRBV12-3 or TRBV12-4 and TRBJ1-5. The CDR3 runs to 17 residues. CDR3 loop: CASSLFDNSPYNQPQHF.

CDR3: CASRHSLARELWNEQFF. The rearrangement uses TRBV6-2 or TRBV6-3 and TRBJ2-1; the D call of TRBD2 rests on TCRdb alone, since no DNA is present to check it. There are 17 residues in the CDR3. The germline V gene encodes CDR1 MNHEY and CDR2 SVGEGT.

The rearrangement joins TRBV19 to TRBJ2-7; TCRdb names TRBD1, which stays unverified in the absence of DNA. CDR1 is LNHDA and CDR2 is SQIVND in the germline V gene (reference sequence). The CDR3 sequence is 17 residues long. The CDR3 loop reads CATADRVPRRGGYEQYF.

The chain has TRBV7-9 and TRBJ2-2. The CDR3 spans 14 residues. In germline, CDR1 is SEHNR, CDR2 FQNEAQ (reference sequence). The CDR3 spells CASRDLGNTGELFF.

The CDR3 protein is CSAPAATDTQYF. This chain links TRBV20-1 with TRBJ2-3; TCRdb's D call, TRBD2, is unchecked because there is no DNA. The germline V gene has CDR1 DFQATT and CDR2 SNEGSKA (reference sequence). CDR3 length: 12 residues.

This sequence joins TRBV20-1 and TRBJ2-2; TCRdb reports TRBD1, a call that lacks DNA to check it against. The CDR3 is made up of 16 amino acids. Germline loops: CDR1 DFQATT, CDR2 SNEGSKA (reference sequence). CDR3 sequence reads: CSARDPGNQGPGELFF.

The chain has TRBV20-1 and TRBJ2-3. The germline gives CDR1 DFQATT, CDR2 SNEGSKA (reference sequence). The CDR3 extends over 12 amino acids. CDR3 in amino acids: CSVLGRTDTQYF.

The chain carries TRBV24-1 and TRBJ2-7; the D call from TCRdb, TRBD1, cannot be confirmed without DNA. The CDR3 is 14 amino acids. Germline V gene data show CDR1 as KGHDR and CDR2 as SFDVKD. The chain's CDR3 is CATSEPGHPYEQYF.

The J gene is TRBJ1-4, the V gene TRBV6-2 or TRBV6-3; TCRdb gives TRBD1 as the D gene, but with no DNA this cannot be confirmed. The CDR3 has 14 residues. Germline CDR1 reads MNHEY; CDR2 reads SVGEGT. The CDR3: CASSPGRGEEKLFF.